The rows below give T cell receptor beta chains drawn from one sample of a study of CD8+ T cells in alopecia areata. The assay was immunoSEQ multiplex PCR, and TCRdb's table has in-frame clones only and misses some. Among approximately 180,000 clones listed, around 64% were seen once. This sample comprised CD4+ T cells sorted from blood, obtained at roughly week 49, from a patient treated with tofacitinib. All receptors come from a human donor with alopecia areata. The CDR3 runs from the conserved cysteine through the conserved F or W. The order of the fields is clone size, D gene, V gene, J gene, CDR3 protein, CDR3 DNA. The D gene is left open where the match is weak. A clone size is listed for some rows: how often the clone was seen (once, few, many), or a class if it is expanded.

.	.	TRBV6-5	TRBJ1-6	CASSRSNSPLHF	TGTGCCAGCAGTCGCAGCAATTCACCCCTCCACTTT
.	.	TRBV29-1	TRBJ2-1	CSVERATGPPAVVF	TGCAGCGTTGAAAGGGCTACGGGACCCCCAGCAGTCGTCTTC
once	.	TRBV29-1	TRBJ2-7	CSARLPGTIGEQYF	TGCAGCGCTCGACTTCCCGGGACGATCGGGGAGCAGTACTTC
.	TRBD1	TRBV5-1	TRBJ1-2	CASSSAGTGKISGYTF	TGCGCCAGCAGCAGCGCCGGGACAGGGAAGATAAGTGGCTACACCTTC
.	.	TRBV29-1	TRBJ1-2	CSAAKTGIYGYTF	TGCAGCGCCGCGAAGACAGGAATTTATGGCTACACCTTC
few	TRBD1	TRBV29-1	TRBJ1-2	CSVEGRQGLNYGYTF	TGCAGCGTTGAAGGTAGACAGGGCTTAAACTATGGCTACACCTTC
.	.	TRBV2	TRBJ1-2	CASSITGSIGGYTF	TGTGCCAGCAGTATTACAGGGTCGATTGGTGGCTACACCTTC
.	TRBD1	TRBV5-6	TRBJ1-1	CASSPDLDREDQAFF	TGTGCCAGCAGCCCTGACTTGGACAGGGAGGACCAAGCTTTCTTT
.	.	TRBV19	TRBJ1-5	CASSTRETGSNQPQHF	TGTGCCAGTAGTACCCGGGAGACAGGTAGCAATCAGCCCCAGCATTTT
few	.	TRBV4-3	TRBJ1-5	CASSGEGPTDTQHF	TGCGCCAGCAGCGGTGAGGGGCCCACGGATACGCAGCATTTT
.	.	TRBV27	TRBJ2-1	CASSGQSRGPHSYNEQFF	TGTGCCAGCAGTGGACAGTCGCGGGGGCCCCACTCCTACAATGAGCAGTTCTTC
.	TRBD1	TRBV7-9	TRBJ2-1	CASSLGGQGEIYNEQFF	TGTGCCAGCAGCTTAGGGGGACAGGGAGAAATCTACAATGAGCAGTTCTTC
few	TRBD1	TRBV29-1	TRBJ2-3	CSVESRTGGADTQYF	TGCAGCGTTGAATCCCGGACAGGGGGTGCAGATACGCAGTATTTT
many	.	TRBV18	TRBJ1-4	CASSLSGHTNEKLFF	TGTGCCAGCTCACTATCGGGACACACGAATGAAAAACTGTTTTTT
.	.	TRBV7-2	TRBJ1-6	CASSLVYNSPLHF	TGTGCCAGCAGCTTAGTCTATAATTCACCCCTCCACTTT
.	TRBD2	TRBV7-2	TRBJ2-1	CASSLDRASGSKQFF	TGTGCCAGCAGCTTAGATCGGGCTAGCGGGAGTAAGCAGTTCTTC
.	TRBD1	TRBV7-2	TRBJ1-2	CASSPRQGSGYTF	TGTGCCAGCAGCCCGCGACAGGGTAGCGGCTACACCTTC
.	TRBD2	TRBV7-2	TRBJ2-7	CASSPTGLAGENEQYF	TGTGCCAGCAGTCCGACTGGACTAGCGGGGGAGAACGAGCAGTACTTC
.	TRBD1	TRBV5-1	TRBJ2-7	CASSLEGQRTYEQYF	TGCGCCAGCAGCTTGGAGGGACAGAGAACCTACGAGCAGTACTTC
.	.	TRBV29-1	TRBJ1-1	CSVVVAVNTEAFF	TGCAGCGTTGTGGTGGCGGTGAACACTGAAGCTTTCTTT
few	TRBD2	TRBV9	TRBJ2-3	CASRPKPGLVRTDTQYF	TGTGCCAGCAGACCAAAACCGGGACTAGTACGCACAGATACGCAGTATTTT
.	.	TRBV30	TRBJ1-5	CAWSLSGPNQPQHF	TGTGCCTGGAGTCTTTCAGGTCCGAATCAGCCCCAGCATTTT
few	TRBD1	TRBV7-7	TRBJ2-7	CASSSPSTGTYEQYF	TGTGCCAGCAGCTCCCCATCGACAGGGACCTACGAGCAGTACTTC
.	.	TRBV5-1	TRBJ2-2	CASSLNTANTGELFF	TGCGCCAGCAGCCTAAACACCGCGAACACCGGGGAGCTGTTTTTT
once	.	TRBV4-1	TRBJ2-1	CASSQVQGNEQFF	TGCGCCAGCAGCCAAGTCCAGGGAAATGAGCAGTTCTTC
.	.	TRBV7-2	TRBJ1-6	CASSPDSNSPLHF	TGTGCCAGCAGCCCGGACAGCAATTCACCCCTCCACTTT
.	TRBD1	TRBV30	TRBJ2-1	CAWSGFRRDREFGEQFF	TGTGCCTGGAGTGGTTTTCGTCGGGACAGGGAGTTTGGTGAGCAGTTCTTC
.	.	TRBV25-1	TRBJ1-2	CASSEGRYGYTF	TGTGCCAGCAGTGAGGGCCGCTATGGCTACACCTTC
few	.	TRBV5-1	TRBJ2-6	CASSFSGANVLTF	TGCGCCAGCAGCTTCTCTGGGGCCAACGTCCTGACTTTC
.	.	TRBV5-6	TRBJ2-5	CASSLPRDKETQYF	TGTGCCAGCAGCTTGCCTCGGGACAAGGAGACCCAGTACTTC
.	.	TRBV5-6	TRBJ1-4	CASRTGLGNEKLFF	TGTGCCAGCAGGACGGGACTCGGTAATGAAAAACTGTTTTTT
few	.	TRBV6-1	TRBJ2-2	CASSVRLGLRELFF	TGTGCCAGCAGTGTCAGGTTAGGCCTACGGGAGCTGTTTTTT
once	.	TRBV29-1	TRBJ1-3	CSVEEDTIYF	TGCAGCGTTGAGGAAGACACCATATATTTT
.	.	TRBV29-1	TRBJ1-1	CSVKPQAANTEAFF	TGCAGCGTTAAGCCTCAGGCAGCGAACACTGAAGCTTTCTTT
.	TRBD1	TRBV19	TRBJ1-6	CASSPHIPGGSSPLHF	TGTGCCAGTAGTCCCCACATCCCAGGGGGCAGCTCACCCCTCCACTTT
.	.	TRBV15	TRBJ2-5	CATSRAKETQYF	TGTGCCACCAGCAGAGCTAAAGAGACCCAGTACTTC
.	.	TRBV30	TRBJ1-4	CAWRGYEKLFF	TGTGCCTGGCGGGGATACGAAAAACTGTTTTTT
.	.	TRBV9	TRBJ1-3	CASSVVDVGFPNTIYF	TGTGCCAGCAGCGTAGTCGATGTGGGCTTCCCTAACACCATATATTTT
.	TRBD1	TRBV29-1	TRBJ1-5	CSVVMGTGNQPQHF	TGCAGCGTTGTAATGGGGACAGGCAATCAGCCCCAGCATTTT
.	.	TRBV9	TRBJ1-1	CASRPLADVSEAFF	TGTGCCAGCAGACCCCTTGCGGACGTAAGTGAAGCTTTCTTT
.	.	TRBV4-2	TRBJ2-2	CASSQEDNTGELFF	TGTGCCAGCAGCCAAGAGGACAATACCGGGGAGCTGTTTTTT
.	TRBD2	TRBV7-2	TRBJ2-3	CASSLMLAGGSTDTQYF	TGTGCCAGCAGCTTAATGCTAGCGGGGGGTAGCACAGATACGCAGTATTTT
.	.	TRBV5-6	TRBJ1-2	CASSTSGSGNYGYTF	TGTGCCAGCAGCACCTCTGGTTCCGGGAACTATGGCTACACCTTC
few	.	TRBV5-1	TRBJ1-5	CASRIGAGDSNQPQHF	TGCGCCAGCAGAATTGGGGCAGGGGATAGCAATCAGCCCCAGCATTTT
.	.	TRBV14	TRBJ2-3	CASSQERSDHRYHSRGTDTQYF	TGTGCCAGCAGCCAAGAAAGATCGGACCACCGCTACCATTCGAGGGGTACAGATACGCAGTATTTT
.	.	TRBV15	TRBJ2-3	CATSRARELASTDTQYF	TGTGCCACCAGCAGAGCCAGGGAGCTAGCTAGCACAGATACGCAGTATTTT
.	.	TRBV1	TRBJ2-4	CTSTKVTLNIQYF	TGCACCAGTACGAAGGTGACCTTAAACATTCAGTACTTC
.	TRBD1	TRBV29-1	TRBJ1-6	CSVQRDSNSPLHF	TGCAGCGTTCAAAGGGACAGTAATTCACCCCTCCACTTT
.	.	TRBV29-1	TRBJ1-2	CSVSEGGYTF	TGCAGCGTCTCTGAGGGTGGCTACACCTTC
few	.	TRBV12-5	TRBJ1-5	CASGTDHQPQHF	TGTGCTAGTGGTACAGACCATCAGCCCCAGCATTTT
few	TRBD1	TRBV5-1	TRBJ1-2	CASSFDWDRGNYGYTF	TGCGCCAGCAGTTTCGATTGGGACAGGGGGAACTATGGCTACACCTTC
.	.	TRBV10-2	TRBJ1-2	CASTTNPNYGYTF	TGCGCCAGCACTACCAACCCTAACTATGGCTACACCTTC
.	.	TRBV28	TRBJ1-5	CASSLADQPQHF	TGTGCCAGCAGTTTAGCAGATCAGCCCCAGCATTTT
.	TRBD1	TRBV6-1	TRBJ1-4	CASTTTTGGRVKLFF	TGTGCCAGCACCACCACTACAGGGGGCCGGGTAAAACTGTTTTTT
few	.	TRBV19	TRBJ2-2	CASSILGSGELFF	TGTGCCAGTAGTATTTTAGGCTCCGGGGAGCTGTTTTTT
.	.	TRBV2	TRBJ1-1	CASRSLVEAFF	TGTGCCAGCAGATCCTTGGTGGAAGCTTTCTTT
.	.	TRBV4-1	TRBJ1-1	CASSQDKATEAFF	TGCGCCAGCAGCCAAGATAAGGCCACTGAAGCTTTCTTT